The source of this T cell receptor beta chain is a study of T cells in Graves' hyperthyroidism and ophthalmopathy. Broader study findings: Peripheral blood also featured most of the thyroid clonotypes expanded above 0.001.

Amplification of TCR beta CDR3 regions was performed using RNA transcripts as template. A set of HTBI primers served as the primers for a first-round RT-PCR of the TCR CDR3. MiXCR was run by TCRdb on the multiplex PCR reads, yielding one entry per CDR3 protein. Altogether about 380,000 distinct CDR3 sequences are present, roughly 13% being singletons, with the ten largest covering about a fifth. Source material for PBMCs was more than 9.5 ml fresh peripheral blood. Trimming took 0 bases from V and 6 from J, leaving 18 bases between them. This CDR3 region has 18 residues. Of note for this clonotype: The antigen remains undetermined.

The gene calls are TRBV12-3 or TRBV12-4 and TRBJ1-6, with a weak D call TRBD1 (5 bases). The material sequenced was blood. This TCR came from a man under 40 with Graves' hyperthyroidism that later progressed to Graves' ophthalmopathy. CDR3 coding DNA: TGTGCCAGCAGTTTAGCTCAGGGACGGGGGTTTTTTAATTCACCCCTCCACTTT. As protein: CASSLAQGRGFFNSPLHF.